The present T cell receptor beta chain was sequenced within a study of shared clonotypes between healthy human individuals. Germline assignment: CDR1 SEHNR and CDR2 FQNEAQ (reference sequence). The CDR3 is 14 residues long. Between the trimmed V and J ends, which lost 3 bases and 1 base, there was a span of 9 bases. Assay runs were performed at deep level. Repertoires were generated with immunoSEQ multiplex PCR, while TCRdb's copy carries only in-frame clones and drops some. The repertoire holds 2 million to 2.5 million clones, about 95% seen once, with around 1.1% in the top ten. Cells designated naive CD8 were CD45RO-negative and were positively selected for CCR7, with terminally differentiated effector memory CD45RA+ cells excluded. All donors were Caucasian adults living in Nashville, Tennessee.

V and J are TRBV7-9 and TRBJ1-1; D not resolved. The material sequenced was naive CD8+ T cells sorted from blood. This TCR was sampled from a man younger than 30 in good health. DNA of the CDR3: TGTGCCAGCAGCTTTACGGGTTCGAACACTGAAGCTTTCTTT. Residues: CASSFTGSNTEAFF. The whole variable domain, remainder taken from reference TRBV7-9 and TRBJ1-1, is DTGVSQNPRHKITKRGQNVTFRCDPISEHNRLYWYRQTLGQGPEFLTYFQNEAQLEKSRLLSDRFSAERPKGSFSTLEIQRTEQGDSAMYLCASSFTGSNTEAFFGQGTRLTVV.